This T cell receptor beta chain derives from a study of T cells in Graves' hyperthyroidism and ophthalmopathy. The CDR3 extends over 15 amino acids. V lost 5 bases and J 5 bases, leaving 17 bases between the germline ends. Germline-derived CDR1 and CDR2 are SGHKS and YYEKEE (reference sequence). Amplified TCR beta CDR3 regions derived from RNA transcripts. The HTBI set primed first-round TCR CDR3 RT-PCR. TCRdb reprocessed the multiplex PCR reads with MiXCR, giving one entry per CDR3 protein. The data show over 700,000 distinct CDR3 sequences, approximately 19% seen once. This clonotype was observed many times.

The sequence was collected from a woman between 50 and 59 years old with Graves' hyperthyroidism that later progressed to Graves' ophthalmopathy. The sample taken for sequencing was blood. This chain joins TRBV5-5 and TRBJ2-1, with D maybe TRBD1 (6 bases). CDR3 sequence reads: CASSPQGPLHNEQFF. CDR3 nucleotide sequence: TGTGCCAGCAGTCCCCAGGGGCCCCTCCACAATGAGCAGTTCTTC.